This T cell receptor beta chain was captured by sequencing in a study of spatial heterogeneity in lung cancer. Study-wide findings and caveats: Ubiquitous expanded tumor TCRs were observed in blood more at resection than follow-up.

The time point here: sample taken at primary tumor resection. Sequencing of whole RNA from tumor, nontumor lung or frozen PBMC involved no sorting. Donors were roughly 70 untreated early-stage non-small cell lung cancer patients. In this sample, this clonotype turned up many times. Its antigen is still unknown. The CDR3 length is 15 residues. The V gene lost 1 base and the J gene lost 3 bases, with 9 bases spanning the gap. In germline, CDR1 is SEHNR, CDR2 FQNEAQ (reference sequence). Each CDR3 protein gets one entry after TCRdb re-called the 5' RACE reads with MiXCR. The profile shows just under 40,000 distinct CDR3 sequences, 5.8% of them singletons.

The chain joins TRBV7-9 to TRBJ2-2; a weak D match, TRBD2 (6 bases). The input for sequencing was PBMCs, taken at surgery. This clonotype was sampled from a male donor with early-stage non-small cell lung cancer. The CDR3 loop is CASSLDGGDTGELFF. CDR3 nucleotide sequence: TGTGCCAGCAGCTTAGATGGCGGGGACACCGGGGAGCTGTTTTTT. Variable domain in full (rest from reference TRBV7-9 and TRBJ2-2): DTGVSQNPRHKITKRGQNVTFRCDPISEHNRLYWYRQTLGQGPEFLTYFQNEAQLEKSRLLSDRFSAERPKGSFSTLEIQRTEQGDSAMYLCASSLDGGDTGELFFGEGSRLTVL.